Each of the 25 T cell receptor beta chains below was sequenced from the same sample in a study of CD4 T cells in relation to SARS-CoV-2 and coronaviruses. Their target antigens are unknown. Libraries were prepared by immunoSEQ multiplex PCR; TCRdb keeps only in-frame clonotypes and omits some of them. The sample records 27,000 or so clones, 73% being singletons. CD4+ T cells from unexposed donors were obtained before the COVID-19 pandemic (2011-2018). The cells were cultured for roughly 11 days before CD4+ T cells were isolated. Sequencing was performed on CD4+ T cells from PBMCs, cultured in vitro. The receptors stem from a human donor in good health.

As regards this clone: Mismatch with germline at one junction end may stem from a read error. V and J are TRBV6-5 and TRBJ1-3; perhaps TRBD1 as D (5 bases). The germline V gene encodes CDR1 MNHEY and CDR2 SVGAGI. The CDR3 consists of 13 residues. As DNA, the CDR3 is TGTGCCAGCAGTTCCCTCCAGGGAAGCACCATATATTTT. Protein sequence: CASSSLQGSTIYF.

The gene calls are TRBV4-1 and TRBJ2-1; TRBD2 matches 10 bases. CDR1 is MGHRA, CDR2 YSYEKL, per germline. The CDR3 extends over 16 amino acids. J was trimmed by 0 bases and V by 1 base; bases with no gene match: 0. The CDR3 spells CASSQGTSGSYNEQFF. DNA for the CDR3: TGCGCCAGCAGCCAAGGGACTAGCGGCTCCTACAATGAGCAGTTCTTC.

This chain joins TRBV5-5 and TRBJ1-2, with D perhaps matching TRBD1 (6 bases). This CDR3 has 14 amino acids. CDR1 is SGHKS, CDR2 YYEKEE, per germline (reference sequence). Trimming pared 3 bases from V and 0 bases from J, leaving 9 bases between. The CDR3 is CASSSAGANYGYTF. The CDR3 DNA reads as TGTGCCAGCAGCTCAGCAGGGGCTAACTATGGCTACACCTTC.

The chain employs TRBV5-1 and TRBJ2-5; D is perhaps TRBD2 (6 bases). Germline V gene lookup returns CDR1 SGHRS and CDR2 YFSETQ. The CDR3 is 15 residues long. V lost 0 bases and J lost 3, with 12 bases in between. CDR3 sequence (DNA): TGCGCCAGCAGCTTGGGCGGCAGGGAGGAAGAGACCCAGTACTTC. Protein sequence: CASSLGGREEETQYF.

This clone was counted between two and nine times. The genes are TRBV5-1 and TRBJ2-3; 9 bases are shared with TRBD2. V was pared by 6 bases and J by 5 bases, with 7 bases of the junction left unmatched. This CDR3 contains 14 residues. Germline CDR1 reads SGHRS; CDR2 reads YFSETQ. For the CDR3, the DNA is TGCGCCAGCACCTCGACTAGCGGACTAGATACGCAGTATTTT. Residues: CASTSTSGLDTQYF.

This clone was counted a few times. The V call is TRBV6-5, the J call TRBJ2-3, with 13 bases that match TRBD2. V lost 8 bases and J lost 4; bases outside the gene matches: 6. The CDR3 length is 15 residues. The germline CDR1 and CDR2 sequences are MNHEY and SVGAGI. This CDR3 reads CASGTSGRAPDTQYF. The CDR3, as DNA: TGTGCCAGCGGAACTAGCGGGAGGGCCCCAGATACGCAGTATTTT.

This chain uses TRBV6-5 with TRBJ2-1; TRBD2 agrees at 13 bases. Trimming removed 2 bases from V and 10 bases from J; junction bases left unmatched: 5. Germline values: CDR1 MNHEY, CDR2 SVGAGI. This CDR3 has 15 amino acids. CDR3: CASSYTSGGVLEQFF. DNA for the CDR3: TGTGCCAGCAGTTACACTAGCGGGGGGGTGTTAGAGCAGTTCTTC.

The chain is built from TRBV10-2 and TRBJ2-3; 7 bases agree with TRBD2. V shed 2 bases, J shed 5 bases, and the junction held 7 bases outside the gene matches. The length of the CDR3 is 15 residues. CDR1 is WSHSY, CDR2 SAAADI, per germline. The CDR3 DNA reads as TGCGCCAGCAGTGAGCTGGGAGGGTGGGGAGATACGCAGTATTTT. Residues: CASSELGGWGDTQYF.

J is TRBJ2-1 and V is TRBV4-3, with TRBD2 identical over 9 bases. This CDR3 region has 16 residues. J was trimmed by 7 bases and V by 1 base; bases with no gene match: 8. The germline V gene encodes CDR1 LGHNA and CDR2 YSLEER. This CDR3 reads CASSQVGSGSTNEQFF. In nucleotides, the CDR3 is TGCGCCAGCAGCCAAGTGGGTAGCGGGAGCACTAATGAGCAGTTCTTC.

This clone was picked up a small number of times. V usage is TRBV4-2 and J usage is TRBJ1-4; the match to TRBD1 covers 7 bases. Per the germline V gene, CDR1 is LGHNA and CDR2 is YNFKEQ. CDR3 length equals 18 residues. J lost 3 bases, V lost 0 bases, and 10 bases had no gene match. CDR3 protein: CASSQDGTANIANEKLFF. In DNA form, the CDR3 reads TGTGCCAGCAGCCAAGATGGGACAGCGAATATAGCTAATGAAAAACTGTTTTTT.

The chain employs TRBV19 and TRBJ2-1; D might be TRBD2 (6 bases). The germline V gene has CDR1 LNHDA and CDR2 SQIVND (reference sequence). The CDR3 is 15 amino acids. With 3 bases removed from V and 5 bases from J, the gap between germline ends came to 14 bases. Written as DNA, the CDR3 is TGTGCCAGTAGTATGGGAGGACCCCCCCACAATGAGCAGTTCTTC. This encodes CASSMGGPPHNEQFF. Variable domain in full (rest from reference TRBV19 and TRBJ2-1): DGGITQSPKYLFRKEGQNVTLSCEQNLNHDAMYWYRQDPGQGLRLIYYSQIVNDFQKGDIAEGYSVSREKKESFPLTVTSAQKNPTAFYLCASSMGGPPHNEQFFGPGTRLTVL.

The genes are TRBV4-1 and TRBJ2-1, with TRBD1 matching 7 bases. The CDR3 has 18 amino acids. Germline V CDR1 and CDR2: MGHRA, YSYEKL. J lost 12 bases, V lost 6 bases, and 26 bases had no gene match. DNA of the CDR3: TGCGCCAGCAGTGACAGGGTCTTTCCGAGCCTACTGGGTAACGGGCAGTTCTTC. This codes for CASSDRVFPSLLGNGQFF.

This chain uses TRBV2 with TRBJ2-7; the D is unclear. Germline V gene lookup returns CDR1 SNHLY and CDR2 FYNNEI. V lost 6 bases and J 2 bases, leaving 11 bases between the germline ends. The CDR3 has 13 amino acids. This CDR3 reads CASRAGQPYEQYF. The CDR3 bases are TGTGCCAGCAGAGCCGGTCAGCCCTACGAGCAGTACTTC.

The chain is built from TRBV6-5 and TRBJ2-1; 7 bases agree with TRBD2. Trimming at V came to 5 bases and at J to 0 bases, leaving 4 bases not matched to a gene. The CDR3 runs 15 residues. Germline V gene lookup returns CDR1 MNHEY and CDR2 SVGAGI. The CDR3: CASSPGLYSYNEQFF. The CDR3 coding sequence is TGTGCCAGCAGTCCGGGACTATACTCCTACAATGAGCAGTTCTTC.

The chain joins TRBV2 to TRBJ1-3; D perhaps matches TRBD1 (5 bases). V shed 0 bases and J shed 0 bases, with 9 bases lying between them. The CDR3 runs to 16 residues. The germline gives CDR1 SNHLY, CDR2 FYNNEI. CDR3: CASSEARVLSGNTIYF. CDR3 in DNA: TGTGCCAGCAGTGAAGCCAGGGTCCTCTCTGGAAACACCATATATTTT.

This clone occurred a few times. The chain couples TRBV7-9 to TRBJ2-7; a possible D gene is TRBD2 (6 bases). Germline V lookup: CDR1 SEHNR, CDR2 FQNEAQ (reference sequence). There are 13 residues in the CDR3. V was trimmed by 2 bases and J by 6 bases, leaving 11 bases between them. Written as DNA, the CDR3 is TGTGCCAGCAGCTTACGGGGAGCGGGCGAGCAGTACTTC. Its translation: CASSLRGAGEQYF.

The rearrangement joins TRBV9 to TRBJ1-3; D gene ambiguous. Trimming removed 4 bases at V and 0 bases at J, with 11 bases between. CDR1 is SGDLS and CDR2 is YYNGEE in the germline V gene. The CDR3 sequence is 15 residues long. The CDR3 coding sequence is TGTGCCAGCAGCCCAGCCCCTGCCTCTGGAAACACCATATATTTT. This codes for CASSPAPASGNTIYF.

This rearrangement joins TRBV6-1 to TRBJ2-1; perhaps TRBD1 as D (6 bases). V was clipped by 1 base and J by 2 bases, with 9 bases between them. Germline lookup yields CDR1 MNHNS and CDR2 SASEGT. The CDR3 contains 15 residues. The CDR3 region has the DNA TGTGCCAGCAGTGAAGTCAGGGGTACCTACAATGAGCAGTTCTTC. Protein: CASSEVRGTYNEQFF.

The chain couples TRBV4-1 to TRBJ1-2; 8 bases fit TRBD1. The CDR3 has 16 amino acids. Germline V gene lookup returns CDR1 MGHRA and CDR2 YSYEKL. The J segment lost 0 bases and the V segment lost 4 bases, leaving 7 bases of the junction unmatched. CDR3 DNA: TGCGCCAGCAGCCCCCGGGACAGGATCTCTAACTATGGCTACACCTTC. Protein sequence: CASSPRDRISNYGYTF.

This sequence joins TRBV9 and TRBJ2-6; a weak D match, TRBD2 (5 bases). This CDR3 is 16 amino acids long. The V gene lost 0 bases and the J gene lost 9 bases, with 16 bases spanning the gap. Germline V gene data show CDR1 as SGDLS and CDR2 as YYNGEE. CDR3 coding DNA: TGTGCCAGCAGCGTAGCTCCGGGAAGGATGGACAACGTCCTGACTTTC. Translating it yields CASSVAPGRMDNVLTF.

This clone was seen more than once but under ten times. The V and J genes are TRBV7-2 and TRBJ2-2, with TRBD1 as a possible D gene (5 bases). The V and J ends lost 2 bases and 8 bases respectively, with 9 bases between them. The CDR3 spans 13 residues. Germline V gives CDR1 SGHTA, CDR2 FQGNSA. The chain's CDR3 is CASSLNAGGELFF. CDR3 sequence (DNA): TGTGCCAGCAGCTTAAATGCAGGGGGGGAGCTGTTTTTT. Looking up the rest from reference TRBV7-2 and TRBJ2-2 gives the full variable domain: GAGVSQSPSNKVTEKGKDVELRCDPISGHTALYWYRQSLGQGLEFLIYFQGNSAPDKSGLPSDRFSAERTGGSVSTLTIQRTQQEDSAVYLCASSLNAGGELFFGEGSRLTVL.

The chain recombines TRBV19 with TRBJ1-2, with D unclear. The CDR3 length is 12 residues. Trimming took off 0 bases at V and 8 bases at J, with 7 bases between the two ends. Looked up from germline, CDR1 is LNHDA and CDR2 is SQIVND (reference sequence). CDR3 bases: TGTGCCAGTAGTATAGACCCGTCCGGCTACACCTTC. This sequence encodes CASSIDPSGYTF.

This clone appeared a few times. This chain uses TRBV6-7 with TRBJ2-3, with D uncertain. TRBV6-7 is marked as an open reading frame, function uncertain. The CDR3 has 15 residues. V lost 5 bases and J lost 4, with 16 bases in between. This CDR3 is CASSNARPGADTQYF. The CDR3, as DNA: TGTGCCAGCAGTAACGCGCGGCCCGGTGCAGATACGCAGTATTTT.

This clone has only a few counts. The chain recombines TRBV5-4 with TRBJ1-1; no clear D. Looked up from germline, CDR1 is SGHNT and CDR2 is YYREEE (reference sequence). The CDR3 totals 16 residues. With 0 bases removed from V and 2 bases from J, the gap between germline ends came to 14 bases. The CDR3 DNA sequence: TGTGCCAGCAGCTTGGCGGCAGGTGCCCTTAACACTGAAGCTTTCTTT. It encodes CASSLAAGALNTEAFF. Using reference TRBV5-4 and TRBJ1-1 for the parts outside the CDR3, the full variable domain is ETGVTQSPTHLIKTRGQQVTLRCSSQSGHNTVSWYQQALGQGPQFIFQYYREEENGRGNFPPRFSGLQFPNYSSELNVNALELDDSALYLCASSLAAGALNTEAFFGQGTRLTVV.

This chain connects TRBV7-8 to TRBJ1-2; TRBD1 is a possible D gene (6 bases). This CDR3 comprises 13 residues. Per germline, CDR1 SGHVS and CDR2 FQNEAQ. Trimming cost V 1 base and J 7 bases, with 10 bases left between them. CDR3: CASSLDREAGYTF. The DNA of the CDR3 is TGTGCCAGCAGCTTAGACAGGGAAGCTGGCTACACCTTC.